The 29 T cell receptor beta chains given below trace back to one sample, sequenced in a study of shared clonotypes between healthy human individuals. Naive CD8 cells lacked CD45RO and underwent positive selection for CCR7, leaving out terminally differentiated effector memory CD45RA+ cells. Generated by immunoSEQ multiplex PCR, the TCRdb table keeps only in-frame clones and is missing some. The repertoire holds under 850,000 clones, almost 95% seen once, with 24% in the top ten. The material sequenced was naive CD8+ T cells sorted from blood. Receptors originate from a man aged 25-40 years in good health.

Regarding this clone: In the same sample, other DNA sequences code for this CDR3. The chain joins TRBV10-3 to TRBJ2-1, with D perhaps matching TRBD2 (6 bases). The CDR3 spans 16 residues. V was shortened by 0 bases and J by 0 bases, with 9 bases between the two germline ends. Germline assignment: CDR1 ENHRY and CDR2 SYGVKD. This CDR3 is CAISESAGSSYNEQFF. CDR3 DNA sequence: TGTGCCATCAGTGAGTCGGCGGGAAGCTCCTACAATGAGCAGTTCTTC.

The CDR3 DNA is TGCAGCTATAAGGGACTAACGAACTACAATGAGCAGTTCTTC. It is translated as CSYKGLTNYNEQFF. The chain carries TRBV29-1 and TRBJ2-1; 7 nucleotides match TRBD2. The CDR3 length is 14 residues. Unmatched junction bases numbered 10, after V lost 8 bases and J lost 3 bases. Germline V gene lookup returns CDR1 SQVTM and CDR2 ANQGSEA.

The chain carries TRBV29-1 and TRBJ2-3, with 9 positions matching TRBD2. The CDR3 sequence is 13 residues long. In germline, CDR1 is SQVTM, CDR2 ANQGSEA. After removal of 7 bases from V and 2 bases from J, the junction contained 4 bases not matched to a gene. The CDR3 region is CSASGETTDTQYF. CDR3 in DNA: TGCAGCGCTAGCGGGGAGACCACAGATACGCAGTATTTT.

Note on this clone: The sample contains more than one DNA sequence encoding this CDR3. The chain recombines TRBV6-5 with TRBJ2-1; D is possibly TRBD2 (6 bases). Germline CDR1 is MNHEY and CDR2 is SVGAGI. V lost 0 bases to trimming and J lost 7 bases, with 10 bases between them. The CDR3 loop spans 14 amino acids. The CDR3 protein is CASSYSGGGNEQFF. As DNA, the CDR3 is TGTGCCAGCAGTTACTCGGGGGGTGGGAATGAGCAGTTCTTC.

This sequence joins TRBV28 and TRBJ1-5; D gene uncertain. V was clipped by 3 bases and J by 3 bases, with 3 bases between them. This CDR3 has 12 amino acids. The V gene's germline CDR1 is MDHEN and CDR2 SYDVKM. The CDR3 DNA reads TGTGCCAGCAGTTTTTTCAATCAGCCCCAGCATTTT. Amino acid sequence: CASSFFNQPQHF.

The V and J genes are TRBV2 and TRBJ1-4; D unresolved. Germline values: CDR1 SNHLY, CDR2 FYNNEI. This CDR3 spans 11 amino acids. Trimming stripped 7 bases from V and 8 bases from J, with 8 bases between. The CDR3 here is CASTDGEKLFF. As DNA, the CDR3 is TGTGCCAGCACGGATGGGGAAAAACTGTTTTTT.

The chain is built from TRBV29-1 and TRBJ2-6, with TRBD2 identical over 8 bases. The CDR3 extends over 14 amino acids. J lost 0 bases, V lost 7 bases, and 2 bases had no gene match. Germline loops: CDR1 SQVTM, CDR2 ANQGSEA. CDR3 coding DNA: TGCAGCGCCCGGGAGGGCTCTGGGGCCAACGTCCTGACTTTC. Amino acids: CSAREGSGANVLTF. Full variable domain (rest looked up from reference TRBV29-1 and TRBJ2-6): SAVISQKPSRDICQRGTSLTIQCQVDSQVTMMFWYRQQPGQSLTLIATANQGSEATYESGFVIDKFPISRPNLTFSTLTVSNMSPEDSSIYLCSAREGSGANVLTFGAGSRLTVL.

The gene calls are TRBV9 and TRBJ2-1; 14 bases are a match to TRBD2. CDR1 is SGDLS, CDR2 YYNGEE, per germline. J was trimmed by 5 bases and V by 3 bases; bases with no gene match: 4. The CDR3 totals 16 residues. Here the CDR3 reads CASSATSGRVDNEQFF. The CDR3 bases are TGTGCCAGCAGCGCGACTAGCGGGAGGGTAGACAATGAGCAGTTCTTC.

This rearrangement joins TRBV28 to TRBJ2-1; D remains ambiguous. Per germline, CDR1 MDHEN and CDR2 SYDVKM. Trimming left V 6 bases short and J 6 bases short, with 24 bases between. The CDR3 runs 17 residues. The DNA of the CDR3 is TGTGCCAGCAGCCCAAGGGCGGTGCTCGAGAACCTCAATGAGCAGTTCTTC. The encoded protein is CASSPRAVLENLNEQFF. Based on the CDR3 plus reference TRBV28 and TRBJ2-1, the full variable domain is DVKVTQSSRYLVKRTGEKVFLECVQDMDHENMFWYRQDPGLGLRLIYFSYDVKMKEKGDIPEGYSVSREKKERFSLILESASTNQTSMYLCASSPRAVLENLNEQFFGPGTRLTVL.

The J gene is TRBJ2-7, the V gene TRBV19; D is possibly TRBD1 (6 bases). CDR1 and CDR2 from the germline V gene are LNHDA and SQIVND (reference sequence). This CDR3 spans 13 amino acids. V shed 1 base and J shed 5 bases, with 9 bases lying between them. The DNA of the CDR3 is TGTGCCAGTAGTATAGTTGGGGGCGACGAGCAGTACTTC. Amino acids: CASSIVGGDEQYF.

About this clone: Other DNA sequences in this sample translate to the same CDR3. The chain recombines TRBV5-6 with TRBJ2-7; D is unclear. This CDR3 has 14 residues. The V end lost 0 bases, the J end lost 0 bases, and 7 bases lay between the germline ends. CDR1 SGHDT and CDR2 YYEEEE come from the germline V gene. This CDR3 is CASSLGGGSYEQYF. The CDR3 nucleotides read TGTGCCAGCAGCTTGGGTGGCGGCTCCTACGAGCAGTACTTC.

About this clone itself: In the same sample, other DNA sequences code for this CDR3. The chain links TRBV18 to TRBJ2-7, with TRBD1 as a possible D gene (6 bases). Trimming cost V 3 bases and J 1 base, with 10 bases left between them. In germline, CDR1 is KGHSH, CDR2 LQKENI. The CDR3 extends over 14 amino acids. In nucleotides, the CDR3 is TGTGCCAGCTCACCTGGACAGTCTTCCTACGAGCAGTACTTC. Amino acids: CASSPGQSSYEQYF. Using reference TRBV18 and TRBJ2-7 for the parts outside the CDR3, the full variable domain is NAGVMQNPRHLVRRRGQEARLRCSPMKGHSHVYWYRQLPEEGLKFMVYLQKENIIDESGMPKERFSAEFPKEGPSILRIQQVVRGDSAAYFCASSPGQSSYEQYFGPGTRLTVT.

The chain recombines TRBV28 with TRBJ2-7; TRBD2 matches at 11 bases. The V gene end was trimmed by 11 bases and the J gene end by 2 bases; junction bases not matched to a gene: 5. Germline V gives CDR1 MDHEN, CDR2 SYDVKM. The CDR3 loop spans 13 amino acids. In DNA form, the CDR3 reads TGTGCCGGTAGCGGGAGGGAAGCCTACGAGCAGTACTTC. Protein product: CAGSGREAYEQYF.

The chain joins TRBV28 to TRBJ1-3; D call uncertain. Looked up from germline, CDR1 is MDHEN and CDR2 is SYDVKM. V dropped 7 bases and J dropped 4 bases, with 17 bases sitting between them. The CDR3 contains 15 residues. The CDR3 spells CASTIKGTAGNTIYF. CDR3 DNA sequence: TGTGCCAGCACCATTAAAGGTACGGCAGGAAACACCATATATTTT.

This chain uses TRBV13 with TRBJ2-7; no reliable D call. The CDR3 runs to 13 residues. Germline V gene data show CDR1 as PRHDT and CDR2 as FYEKMQ (reference sequence). Trimming pared 5 bases from V and 0 bases from J, leaving 8 bases between. The CDR3, as DNA: TGTGCCAGCAGCGGCAACCTCTCCTACGAGCAGTACTTC. Its protein product is CASSGNLSYEQYF.

The chain couples TRBV11-2 to TRBJ2-1; 7 bases are a match to TRBD2. The V gene's germline CDR1 is SGHAT and CDR2 FQNNGV. The length of the CDR3 is 16 residues. V gave up 0 bases and J gave up 7 bases; unmatched junction bases: 9. CDR3 sequence (DNA): TGTGCCAGCAGCTTAGATCCGGCGGGGGAGTGGAATGAGCAGTTCTTC. Protein sequence: CASSLDPAGEWNEQFF.

The V gene is TRBV18, the J gene TRBJ2-7; 7 nucleotides align to TRBD2. J lost 6 bases, V lost 4 bases, and 12 bases had no gene match. This CDR3 is 15 amino acids long. From germline, CDR1 is KGHSH and CDR2 LQKENI. The CDR3 loop is CASSLSRGGPREQYF. As DNA, the CDR3 is TGTGCCAGCTCACTGTCGAGGGGAGGGCCGCGCGAGCAGTACTTC.

Of note for this clone: The sample has other DNA sequences that encode this CDR3 too. J is TRBJ2-1 and V is TRBV29-1; 7 bases are a match to TRBD1. The length of the CDR3 is 12 residues. Germline CDR1 SQVTM, CDR2 ANQGSEA. Trimming took 3 bases from V and 6 from J; bases not matched to a gene: 2. The CDR3 loop is CSVEDRSNEQFF. Written as DNA, the CDR3 is TGCAGCGTTGAGGACAGGTCCAATGAGCAGTTCTTC.

The CDR3 loop reads CSVEGLAGGASYNEQFF. CDR3 sequence (DNA): TGCAGCGTTGAAGGACTAGCGGGAGGAGCGAGCTACAATGAGCAGTTCTTC. This sequence joins TRBV29-1 and TRBJ2-1, with TRBD2 identical over 13 bases. This CDR3 is 17 amino acids long. With V trimmed by 1 base and J by 3 bases, 6 bases remained unmatched. Per the germline V gene, CDR1 is SQVTM and CDR2 is ANQGSEA.

The chain recombines TRBV4-1 with TRBJ2-3; no reliable D call. The CDR3 covers 18 residues. The V end was cut by 0 bases, the J end by 1 base, with 17 bases between. Germline values: CDR1 MGHRA, CDR2 YSYEKL. The CDR3 here is CASSQDSPTEHGTDTQYF. CDR3 in DNA: TGCGCCAGCAGCCAAGATTCCCCTACGGAACACGGCACAGATACGCAGTATTTT.

This sequence joins TRBV28 and TRBJ2-3; D gene unclear. The germline gives CDR1 MDHEN, CDR2 SYDVKM. V lost 10 bases, J lost 0 bases, and 14 bases lay in between. This CDR3 region has 14 residues. The CDR3 coding sequence is TGTGCCACAGTCCCCACTACAAGCACAGATACGCAGTATTTT. Protein: CATVPTTSTDTQYF. The complete variable domain, with remaining parts taken from reference TRBV28 and TRBJ2-3, reads DVKVTQSSRYLVKRTGEKVFLECVQDMDHENMFWYRQDPGLGLRLIYFSYDVKMKEKGDIPEGYSVSREKKERFSLILESASTNQTSMYLCATVPTTSTDTQYFGPGTRLTVL.

This clone occurred a few times. The V and J genes are TRBV29-1 and TRBJ2-1, with 9 bases identical to TRBD2. The CDR3 loop spans 13 amino acids. Germline CDR1 reads SQVTM; CDR2 reads ANQGSEA. CDR3: CTVPSGTYNEQFF. The CDR3, as DNA: TGCACCGTCCCTAGCGGGACTTACAATGAGCAGTTCTTC.

The chain links TRBV6-1 to TRBJ2-3; no clear D. The CDR3 has 15 residues. Trimming left V 2 bases short and J 2 bases short, with 11 bases between. Germline loops: CDR1 MNHNS, CDR2 SASEGT. CDR3 residues: CASSEYSPFTDTQYF. The CDR3 DNA is TGTGCCAGCAGTGAATACAGTCCTTTCACAGATACGCAGTATTTT.

This clone has only a few counts. This rearrangement joins TRBV7-9 to TRBJ2-1; D is undetermined. The CDR3 spans 13 residues. CDR1 is SEHNR, CDR2 FQNEAQ, per germline (reference sequence). V was shortened by 1 base and J by 6 bases, with 7 bases between the two germline ends. The CDR3 protein is CASSLVISNEQFF. For the CDR3, the DNA is TGTGCCAGCAGCTTAGTAATATCCAATGAGCAGTTCTTC.

The rearrangement links TRBV5-8 to TRBJ2-3; 7 bases match TRBD2. V dropped 4 bases and J dropped 4; count of bases not matched to a gene: 12. This CDR3 spans 16 amino acids. In germline, CDR1 is SGHTS, CDR2 YDEGEE. This chain's CDR3 is CASSPIRGGGSDTQYF. The CDR3 DNA follows: TGTGCCAGCAGCCCCATTAGGGGCGGGGGTTCAGATACGCAGTATTTT.

This clone showed up just once. The sample carries other DNA sequences with the same CDR3. V and J are TRBV27 and TRBJ2-1; D ambiguous. This CDR3 has 14 amino acids. Germline V gene data show CDR1 as MNHEY and CDR2 as SMNVEV (reference sequence). The germline V and J ends were trimmed by 3 bases and 2 bases, with 8 bases remaining between them. The CDR3 DNA is TGTGCCAGCAGTTTGGGCGGTACCTACAATGAGCAGTTCTTC. Translating it yields CASSLGGTYNEQFF.

The chain employs TRBV27 and TRBJ2-3, with 10 nucleotides matching TRBD2. The CDR3 runs 14 residues. The germline gives CDR1 MNHEY, CDR2 SMNVEV (reference sequence). V trimming: 7 bases; J trimming: 3 bases; junction bases outside the gene matches: 4. For the CDR3, the DNA is TGTGCCAGCAAAACTAGCGGGATAACAGATACGCAGTATTTT. Its translation: CASKTSGITDTQYF.

In regard to this clone: Other DNA sequences of this sample code for an identical CDR3. V usage is TRBV28 and J usage is TRBJ2-7; tentatively, D is TRBD2 (5 bases). The V end lost 6 bases, the J end lost 4 bases, and 16 bases lay between the germline ends. Per the germline V gene, CDR1 is MDHEN and CDR2 is SYDVKM. This CDR3 spans 14 amino acids. CDR3 in DNA: TGTGCCAGCAGCTTCTCAAGCGGATTTTACGAGCAGTACTTC. Protein: CASSFSSGFYEQYF.

The V and J genes are TRBV4-1 and TRBJ2-1; 12 bases fit TRBD2. This CDR3 is built from 16 residues. J gave up 2 bases and V 4 bases, and 3 bases lay outside the gene matches. Germline V CDR1 and CDR2: MGHRA, YSYEKL. The CDR3 sequence: CASSRLAGEAYNEQFF. In nucleotides, the CDR3 is TGCGCCAGCAGCCGACTAGCGGGAGAGGCCTACAATGAGCAGTTCTTC.